The 9 T cell receptor beta chains listed next were all sequenced from one sample in a study of cytomegalovirus exposure and HLA in healthy donors. The study ran its PCR with 60 Vbeta and 13 Jbeta primers. Clones were sequenced by immunoSEQ multiplex PCR, and TCRdb holds only the in-frame ones, with some missing. This sample yields under 250,000 clones, of which approximately 85% are seen a single time; approximately 2.5% belongs to the top ten. Sequenced input: PBMCs. The receptors were gathered from a woman between 40 and 50 years old in good health and CMV-seronegative.

The chain links TRBV11-2 to TRBJ1-2, with a tentative D call TRBD1 (5 bases). The length of the CDR3 is 16 residues. Germline CDR1 is SGHAT and CDR2 is FQNNGV. Trimming removed 4 bases from V and 4 bases from J, with 19 bases in between. CDR3 sequence: CASSSTTDRIRYGYTF. The CDR3 DNA sequence: TGTGCCAGCAGCTCGACCACTGACAGAATCCGCTATGGCTACACCTTC.

CDR3 DNA: TGTGCCAGCAGTTTATCGGGCGGGGGTTTCACCTTC. It translates to CASSLSGGGFTF. V and J are TRBV27 and TRBJ1-2; a weak D match, TRBD1 (5 bases). The V end was cut by 0 bases, the J end by 13 bases, with 12 bases between. The CDR3 length is 12 residues. Per germline, CDR1 MNHEY and CDR2 SMNVEV (reference sequence).

The chain employs TRBV5-1 and TRBJ2-7; TRBD1 matches 9 bases. CDR1 SGHRS and CDR2 YFSETQ come from the germline V gene. The V segment lost 4 bases and the J segment 3 bases; nucleotides outside the gene matches: 2. The length of the CDR3 is 13 residues. CDR3 sequence reads: CASSQTGGYEQYF. CDR3 DNA: TGCGCCAGCAGCCAGACAGGGGGCTACGAGCAGTACTTC. The full variable domain, its missing parts supplied by reference TRBV5-1 and TRBJ2-7, is KAGVTQTPRYLIKTRGQQVTLSCSPISGHRSVSWYQQTPGQGLQFLFEYFSETQRNKGNFPGRFSGRQFSNSRSEMNVSTLELGDSALYLCASSQTGGYEQYFGPGTRLTVT.

This clone was observed a handful of times. The chain has TRBV28 and TRBJ1-2; possibly TRBD1 for D (6 bases). Trimming pared 8 bases from V and 4 bases from J, leaving 20 bases between. CDR1 is MDHEN and CDR2 is SYDVKM in the germline V gene. The CDR3 runs to 15 residues. CDR3 DNA sequence: TGTGCCAGCGCAACTTTCGGGGGGCGCCCCTATGGCTACACCTTC. Translated, it gives CASATFGGRPYGYTF.

V usage is TRBV7-2 and J usage is TRBJ2-7; 8 bases map to TRBD2. The CDR3 is made up of 15 amino acids. Germline V gene data show CDR1 as SGHTA and CDR2 as FQGNSA. J lost 0 bases, V lost 4 bases, and 5 bases had no gene match. CDR3 region: CASSSTSGPSYEQYF. The CDR3 bases are TGTGCCAGCAGCTCCACTAGCGGACCCTCCTACGAGCAGTACTTC.

Here the CDR3 reads CASSFRTSGNTGELFF. The DNA of the CDR3 is TGTGCCAGCAGCTTTAGGACTAGCGGGAACACCGGGGAGCTGTTTTTT. This chain links TRBV5-6 with TRBJ2-2, with TRBD2 matching 10 bases. J lost 1 base, V lost 2 bases, and 2 bases had no gene match. The CDR3 totals 16 residues. Germline V gives CDR1 SGHDT, CDR2 YYEEEE.

The table lists this clone with a few counts. This chain uses TRBV7-3 with TRBJ2-4; 12 nucleotides line up with TRBD2. The germline V gene encodes CDR1 SGHTA and CDR2 FQGTGA. V lost 5 bases to trimming and J lost 1 base; unmatched junction nucleotides: 9. This CDR3 has 18 amino acids. In nucleotides, the CDR3 is TGTGCCAGCAGCCCCGCTAGCGGGAGGGCCTTGGCCAAAAACATTCAGTACTTC. Residues: CASSPASGRALAKNIQYF. Complete variable domain (other parts from reference TRBV7-3 and TRBJ2-4): GAGVSQTPSNKVTEKGKYVELRCDPISGHTALYWYRQSLGQGPEFLIYFQGTGAADDSGLPNDRFFAVRPEGSVSTLKIQRTERGDSAVYLCASSPASGRALAKNIQYFGAGTRLSVL.

This clone occurred once. The chain joins TRBV2 to TRBJ2-5, with 13 bases lining up with TRBD2. Trimming took 1 base from V and 3 from J; bases not matched to a gene: 8. The germline CDR1 and CDR2 sequences are SNHLY and FYNNEI. This CDR3 region has 18 residues. As DNA, the CDR3 is TGTGCCAGCAGTGAAGGGACTAGCGGGAGCGTTGGGGAAGAGACCCAGTACTTC. It codes for CASSEGTSGSVGEETQYF.

The V call is TRBV6-4, the J call TRBJ2-1; D unclear. The CDR3 is made up of 13 amino acids. CDR1 and CDR2 (germline): MRHNA, SNTAGT. V lost 6 bases to trimming and J lost 4 bases, with 10 bases between them. CDR3 DNA sequence: TGTGCCAGCAGCACCACAGAATACAATGAGCAGTTCTTC. It is translated as CASSTTEYNEQFF.